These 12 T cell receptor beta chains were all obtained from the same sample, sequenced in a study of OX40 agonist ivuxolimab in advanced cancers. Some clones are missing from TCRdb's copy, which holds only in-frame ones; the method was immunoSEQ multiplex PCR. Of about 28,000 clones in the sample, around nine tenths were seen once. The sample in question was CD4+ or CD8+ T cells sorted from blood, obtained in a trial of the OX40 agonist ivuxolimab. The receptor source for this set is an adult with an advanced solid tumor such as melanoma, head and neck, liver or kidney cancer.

The CDR3 sequence is CASSLKGQGAETQYF. CDR3 sequence (DNA): TGTGCCAGCAGCTTGAAGGGACAGGGGGCAGAGACCCAGTACTTC. The chain combines TRBV5-4 with TRBJ2-5; 12 nucleotides align to TRBD1. The CDR3 has 15 amino acids. V dropped 1 base and J dropped 4; count of bases not matched to a gene: 2. Germline loops: CDR1 SGHNT, CDR2 YYREEE (reference sequence).

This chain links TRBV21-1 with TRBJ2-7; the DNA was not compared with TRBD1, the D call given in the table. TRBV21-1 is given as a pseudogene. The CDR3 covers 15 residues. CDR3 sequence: CASSARISYNYEQYF. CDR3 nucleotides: TGTGCCAGCAGCGCCAGGATTTCGTACAATTACGAGCAGTACTTC.

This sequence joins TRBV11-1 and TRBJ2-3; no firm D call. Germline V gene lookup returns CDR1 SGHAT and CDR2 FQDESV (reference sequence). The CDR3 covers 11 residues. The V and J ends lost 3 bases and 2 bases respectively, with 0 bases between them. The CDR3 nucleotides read TGTGCCAGCAGCTTCACAGATACGCAGTATTTT. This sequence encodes CASSFTDTQYF.

CDR3 sequence (DNA): TGTGCCAGCAGTGCGGGGGGAGGACTAGGGGACTACGAGCAGTACTTC. Its protein is CASSAGGGLGDYEQYF. The chain joins TRBV6-1 to TRBJ2-7, with 7 bases aligning to TRBD2. V was pared by 4 bases and J by 3 bases, with 12 bases of the junction left unmatched. The CDR3 is 16 amino acids. Germline V CDR1 and CDR2: MNHNS, SASEGT.

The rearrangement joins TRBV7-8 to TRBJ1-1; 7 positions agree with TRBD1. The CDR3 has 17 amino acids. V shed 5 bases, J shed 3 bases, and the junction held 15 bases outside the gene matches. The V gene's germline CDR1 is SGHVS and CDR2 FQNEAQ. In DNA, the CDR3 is TGTGCCAGCAGCCAGGACAGGTTGAGGTTTCGGGACACTGAAGCTTTCTTT. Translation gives CASSQDRLRFRDTEAFF. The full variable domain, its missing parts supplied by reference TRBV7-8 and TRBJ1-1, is GAGVSQSPRYKVAKRGQDVALRCDPISGHVSLFWYQQALGQGPEFLTYFQNEAQLDKSGLPSDRFFAERPEGSVSTLKIQRTQQEDSAVYLCASSQDRLRFRDTEAFFGQGTRLTVV.

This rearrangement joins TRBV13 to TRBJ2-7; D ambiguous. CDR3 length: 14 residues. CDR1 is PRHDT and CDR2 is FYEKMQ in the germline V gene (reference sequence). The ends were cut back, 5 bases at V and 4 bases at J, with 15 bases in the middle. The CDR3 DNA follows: TGTGCCAGCAGCATAGACCCGCGTCTGTACGAGCAGTACTTC. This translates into CASSIDPRLYEQYF.

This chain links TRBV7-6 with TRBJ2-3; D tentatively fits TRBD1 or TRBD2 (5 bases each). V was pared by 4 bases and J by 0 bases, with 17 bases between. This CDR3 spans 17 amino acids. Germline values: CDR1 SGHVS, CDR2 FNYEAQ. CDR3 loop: CASSSLGTVSSTDTQYF. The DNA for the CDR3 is TGTGCCAGCAGCTCACTCGGGACGGTTTCAAGCACAGATACGCAGTATTTT.

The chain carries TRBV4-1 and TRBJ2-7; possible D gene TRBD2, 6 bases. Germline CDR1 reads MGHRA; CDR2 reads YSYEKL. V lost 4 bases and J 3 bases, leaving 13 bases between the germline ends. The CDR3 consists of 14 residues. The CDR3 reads CASSPQGLYYEQYF. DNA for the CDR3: TGCGCCAGCAGCCCGCAGGGACTGTACTACGAGCAGTACTTC.

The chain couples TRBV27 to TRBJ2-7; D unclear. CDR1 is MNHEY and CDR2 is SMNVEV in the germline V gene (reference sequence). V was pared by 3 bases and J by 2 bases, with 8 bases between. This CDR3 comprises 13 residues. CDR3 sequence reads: CASSFTETYEQYF. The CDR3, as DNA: TGTGCCAGCAGTTTTACCGAGACCTACGAGCAGTACTTC.

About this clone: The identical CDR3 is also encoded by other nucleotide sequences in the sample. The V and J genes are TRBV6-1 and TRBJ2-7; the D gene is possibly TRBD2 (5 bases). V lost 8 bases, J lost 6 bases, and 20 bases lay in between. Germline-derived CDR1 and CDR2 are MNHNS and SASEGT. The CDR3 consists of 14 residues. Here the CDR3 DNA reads TGTGCCAGCCTACGACCAGGCTCTAGCTCCGAGCAGTACTTC. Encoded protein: CASLRPGSSSEQYF.

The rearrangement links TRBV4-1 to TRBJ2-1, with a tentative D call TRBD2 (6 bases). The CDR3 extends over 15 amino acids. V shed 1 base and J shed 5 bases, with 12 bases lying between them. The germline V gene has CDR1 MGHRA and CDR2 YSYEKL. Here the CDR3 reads CASSQGWEAHNEQFF. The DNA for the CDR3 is TGCGCCAGCAGCCAAGGATGGGAGGCTCACAATGAGCAGTTCTTC.

For the CDR3, the DNA is TGTGCCAGCAGTTCGTCGGACAGCTACGAGCAGTACTTC. This gives the protein CASSSSDSYEQYF. The chain carries TRBV28 and TRBJ2-7; weak D call: TRBD1 (6 bases). The CDR3 loop spans 13 amino acids. The V end lost 4 bases, the J end lost 3 bases, and 10 bases lay between the germline ends. CDR1 is MDHEN, CDR2 SYDVKM, per germline.